The 6 T cell receptor beta chains reported below all come from one sample, sequenced in a study of blood T cell repertoires in COVID-19. Method: immunoSEQ multiplex PCR; TCRdb's copy keeps in-frame clones and lacks some. The sample shows about 140,000 clones, 75% to 90% of them seen only once. Source material: peripheral blood. All receptors derive from a man in his sixties with active or convalescent COVID-19.

This chain joins TRBV28 and TRBJ1-1, with D possibly TRBD1 on 6 matching bases. The CDR3 sequence is 14 residues long. Germline CDR1 is MDHEN and CDR2 is SYDVKM. Trimming removed 3 bases at V and 6 bases at J, with 14 bases between. Written as DNA, the CDR3 is TGTGCCAGCAGTTTCAAGGGGGTGTTGTCTGAAGCTTTCTTT. It encodes CASSFKGVLSEAFF.

The V gene is TRBV9, the J gene TRBJ1-6; tentative D call: TRBD1 (6 bases). There are 17 residues in the CDR3. Trimming pared 4 bases from V and 0 bases from J, leaving 14 bases between. Germline-derived CDR1 and CDR2 are SGDLS and YYNGEE. The CDR3 protein is CASSSGQISSYNSPLHF. CDR3 in DNA: TGTGCCAGCAGCTCCGGACAGATCAGCTCCTATAATTCACCCCTCCACTTT.

This clone was detected once. The chain carries TRBV9 and TRBJ1-1; TRBD1 is a possible D gene (5 bases). The V gene lost 3 bases and the J gene lost 8 bases, with 8 bases spanning the gap. Germline CDR1 reads SGDLS; CDR2 reads YYNGEE. The CDR3 runs to 11 residues. For the CDR3, the DNA is TGTGCCAGCAGCGGTGACAGAGAAGCTTTCTTT. Translation gives CASSGDREAFF.

This rearrangement joins TRBV20-1 to TRBJ2-1; perhaps TRBD2 as D (5 bases). The CDR3 length is 17 residues. Trimming removed 3 bases at V and 4 bases at J, with 22 bases between. Germline CDR1 reads DFQATT; CDR2 reads SNEGSKA (reference sequence). CDR3 amino acids: CSASGPQLGRDYNEQFF. The CDR3 DNA follows: TGCAGTGCTAGTGGCCCCCAGCTGGGGAGAGATTACAATGAGCAGTTCTTC.

The V gene is TRBV28, the J gene TRBJ2-1, with 11 bases aligning to TRBD2. The trim removed 11 bases at V and 4 bases at J, leaving 7 bases unmatched. The CDR3 length is 14 residues. Germline values: CDR1 MDHEN, CDR2 SYDVKM. CDR3 sequence: CAGQTSGAYNEQFF. CDR3 nucleotides: TGTGCCGGACAGACTAGCGGGGCGTACAATGAGCAGTTCTTC.

The rearrangement links TRBV27 to TRBJ1-2, with D maybe TRBD1 (6 bases). V lost 3 bases and J lost 5, with 13 bases in between. The V gene's germline CDR1 is MNHEY and CDR2 SMNVEV (reference sequence). This CDR3 comprises 14 residues. CDR3 sequence (DNA): TGTGCCAGCAGTTTGGGGAACAGGGCGTATGGCTACACCTTC. As protein: CASSLGNRAYGYTF.